These 13 T cell receptor beta chains came from one sample sequenced in a study of blood T cell repertoires in COVID-19. The method was immunoSEQ multiplex PCR; TCRdb's version includes in-frame clones alone and lacks a portion of them. The profile shows about 99,000 clones, about 87% of them singletons. Source material: peripheral blood. These receptors came from a man between 45 and 60 years old with acute or convalescent COVID-19.

The chain has TRBV19 and TRBJ2-1; 9 nucleotides match TRBD1. CDR1 and CDR2 from the germline V gene are LNHDA and SQIVND (reference sequence). This CDR3 spans 18 amino acids. J lost 8 bases, V lost 4 bases, and 18 bases had no gene match. CDR3 loop: CASSTPIDRGLREDEQFF. The CDR3 nucleotides are TGTGCCAGTAGTACACCCATTGACAGGGGGTTGAGAGAGGATGAGCAGTTCTTC.

The chain links TRBV28 to TRBJ2-2; 8 positions agree with TRBD2. The trim removed 6 bases at V and 3 bases at J, leaving 9 bases unmatched. The CDR3 is 16 residues long. The germline V gene has CDR1 MDHEN and CDR2 SYDVKM. DNA of the CDR3: TGTGCCAGCAGCCCAATTTCTAGCGGGTACACCGGGGAGCTGTTTTTT. This codes for CASSPISSGYTGELFF.

This clone was recorded a few times. V gene TRBV14 combines with J gene TRBJ2-1; 11 nucleotides agree with TRBD2. CDR1 SGHDN and CDR2 FVKESK come from the germline V gene. There are 16 residues in the CDR3. With 4 bases clipped from V and 3 bases from J, the junction kept 5 bases outside the gene matches. The CDR3 nucleotides read TGTGCCAGCAGCCGTCGACTAGCGGGAAACTACAATGAGCAGTTCTTC. Its protein is CASSRRLAGNYNEQFF.

The chain joins TRBV3-1 (or the pseudogene TRBV3-2) to TRBJ1-1; weak D call: TRBD1 (6 bases). The CDR3 sequence is 15 residues long. Trimming pared 4 bases from V and 0 bases from J, leaving 12 bases between. The V gene's germline CDR1 is LGHDT and CDR2 YNNKEL (reference sequence). As DNA, the CDR3 is TGTGCCAGCAGCCTTAGGGGGGGGATGAACACTGAAGCTTTCTTT. Translated: CASSLRGGMNTEAFF.

This chain links TRBV27 with TRBJ2-2; D is unclear. Trimming shortened V by 3 bases and J by 6 bases, and 14 bases separated the two germline ends. The CDR3 contains 15 residues. Germline CDR1 MNHEY, CDR2 SMNVEV (reference sequence). The CDR3 spells CASSFSFYSPGELFF. CDR3 coding DNA: TGTGCCAGCAGTTTTTCTTTCTATTCCCCCGGGGAGCTGTTTTTT.

The chain joins TRBV6-2 or TRBV6-3 to TRBJ2-7; D unresolved. Germline V gene lookup returns CDR1 MNHEY and CDR2 SVGEGT. The V end lost 3 bases, the J end lost 2 bases, and 14 bases lay between the germline ends. The CDR3 length is 15 residues. CDR3 bases: TGTGCCAGCAGTTATCCTCAGACGGGTACCTACGAGCAGTACTTC. Translation gives CASSYPQTGTYEQYF.

The V call is TRBV30, the J call TRBJ2-3; the match to TRBD1 covers 12 bases. The germline V gene encodes CDR1 GTSNPN and CDR2 SVGIG (reference sequence). This CDR3 spans 15 amino acids. J lost 7 bases, V lost 2 bases, and 7 bases had no gene match. Here the CDR3 DNA reads TGTGCCTGGAGTCCGGGACAGGGGGCCTTGAATACGCAGTATTTT. This codes for CAWSPGQGALNTQYF. Combining the CDR3 with reference TRBV30 and TRBJ2-3 gives the whole variable domain SQTIHQWPATLVQPVGSPLSLECTVEGTSNPNLYWYRQAAGRGLQLLFYSVGIGQISSEVPQNLSASRPQDRQFILSSKKLLLSDSGFYLCAWSPGQGALNTQYFGPGTRLTVL.

CDR3 sequence reads: CASSKHPVGLANTGELFF. The CDR3 DNA follows: TGTGCCAGCAGCAAACATCCGGTGGGACTAGCGAACACCGGGGAGCTGTTTTTT. This chain connects TRBV3-1 (or the pseudogene TRBV3-2) to TRBJ2-2; TRBD2 matches at 8 bases. Per the germline V gene, CDR1 is LGHDT and CDR2 is YNNKEL (reference sequence). CDR3 length: 18 residues. The ends lost 5 bases at V and 0 bases at J; junction bases unmatched: 11.

V is TRBV5-4 and J is TRBJ1-1, with D unresolved. CDR1 SGHNT and CDR2 YYREEE come from the germline V gene (reference sequence). This CDR3 has 12 residues. Trimming shortened V by 2 bases and J by 1 base, and 3 bases separated the two germline ends. This chain's CDR3 is CASSLQNTEAFF. The CDR3 region has the DNA TGTGCCAGCAGCTTACAGAACACTGAAGCTTTCTTT.

The chain is built from TRBV6-5 and TRBJ2-1; TRBD2 agrees at 13 bases. Germline V gene sequence: CDR1 MNHEY, CDR2 SVGAGI. The junction had 6 bases not matched to a gene; V was cut back by 6 bases and J by 7 bases. The CDR3 extends over 15 amino acids. The CDR3 DNA is TGTGCCAGCAGCCCGGGACTAGCGGGACCTAATGAGCAGTTCTTC. It yields the protein CASSPGLAGPNEQFF.

The chain is built from TRBV6-5 and TRBJ1-2; 7 bases fit TRBD1. The germline gives CDR1 MNHEY, CDR2 SVGAGI. With V trimmed by 0 bases and J by 8 bases, 3 bases remained unmatched. The CDR3 totals 13 residues. This CDR3 reads CASSYSGQLGYTF. DNA of the CDR3: TGTGCCAGCAGTTACTCGGGACAGCTCGGCTACACCTTC.

The V gene is TRBV27, the J gene TRBJ2-1, with TRBD2 matching over 10 bases. CDR3 size: 14 residues. The trim removed 5 bases at V and 8 bases at J, leaving 6 bases unmatched. Germline V lookup: CDR1 MNHEY, CDR2 SMNVEV (reference sequence). The CDR3 is CASSAPGLAHEQFF. CDR3 in DNA: TGTGCCAGCAGTGCGCCGGGACTAGCGCATGAGCAGTTCTTC.

V usage is TRBV28 and J usage is TRBJ2-3, with D tentatively TRBD1 (6 bases). CDR3 size: 12 residues. The V end was cut by 4 bases, the J end by 5 bases, with 7 bases between. Germline-derived CDR1 and CDR2 are MDHEN and SYDVKM. As DNA, the CDR3 is TGTGCCAGCAGTTGGGGGCGAGATACGCAGTATTTT. As protein: CASSWGRDTQYF.